This TCR beta chain was recorded in a study of blood T cell repertoires in COVID-19. Whole-study context: Researchers got acute and convalescent COVID-19 samples from the United States, Italy and Spain.

The participants were between roughly 18 and 89 years old and came from some 23 US areas. Per the authors' pipeline: Using reference gene primer amplification, nucleated cell counts were estimated. Repertoires were generated with immunoSEQ multiplex PCR, while TCRdb's copy carries only in-frame clones and drops some. The D gene and trimming were derived from the DNA, and the V and J assignments and clone size from that table. The table lists 140,000 or so clones, approximately 80% of them singletons. This sequence was found in a woman in her thirties or forties who had recovered from COVID-19. Material: PBMCs or T cells enriched from blood (not recorded which).

CDR3 protein: CASSRGTVSQETQYF. CDR3 bases: TGTGCCAGCAGTAGGGGGACGGTTTCTCAAGAGACCCAGTACTTC. The V gene is TRBV6-5, the J gene TRBJ2-5; maybe TRBD1 (6 bases). The CDR3 runs to 15 residues. The germline gives CDR1 MNHEY, CDR2 SVGAGI. The V gene lost 5 bases and the J gene lost 2 bases, with 15 bases spanning the gap.